This entry lists 9 T cell receptor beta chains sequenced from one sample in a study of blood T cell repertoires in COVID-19. Generated by immunoSEQ multiplex PCR, the TCRdb table keeps only in-frame clones and is missing some. Seen here are roughly 120,000 clones, 85% to 90% observed once, and the top ten hold around 4.2%. Sequenced sample: peripheral blood. All receptors derive from a man between 60 and 70 years old with acute or convalescent COVID-19.

CDR3 region: CASRQGGNTIYF. The CDR3 nucleotides are TGTGCCAGCAGACAGGGAGGGAACACCATATATTTT. The gene calls are TRBV28 and TRBJ1-3; weak D call: TRBD1 (6 bases). Germline CDR1 reads MDHEN; CDR2 reads SYDVKM. V was trimmed by 6 bases and J by 7 bases, leaving 10 bases between them. CDR3 length: 12 residues.

Remarks on this clone: This specimen includes other DNA sequences encoding the same CDR3. V usage is TRBV28 and J usage is TRBJ1-1; no reliable D call. The CDR3 runs 11 residues. V lost 7 bases and J 1 base, leaving 4 bases between the germline ends. Germline assignment: CDR1 MDHEN and CDR2 SYDVKM. Written as DNA, the CDR3 is TGTGCCAGCACCGGGAACACTGAAGCTTTCTTT. It translates to CASTGNTEAFF.

There are a few counts of this clone. V is TRBV4-3 and J is TRBJ2-7; 7 bases fit TRBD1. This CDR3 region has 14 residues. J was trimmed by 5 bases and V by 4 bases; bases with no gene match: 8. Germline loops: CDR1 LGHNA, CDR2 YSLEER. The CDR3 nucleotides are TGCGCCAGCAGCCTCCGACAGGGACCGGACGAGCAGTACTTC. As protein: CASSLRQGPDEQYF.

This sequence joins TRBV5-4 and TRBJ1-1; D might be TRBD1 (6 bases). Trimming took 2 bases from V and 0 from J, leaving 8 bases between them. The CDR3 totals 14 residues. Per germline, CDR1 SGHNT and CDR2 YYREEE (reference sequence). DNA of the CDR3: TGTGCCAGCAGCTTCCAGGGGATGAACACTGAAGCTTTCTTT. It codes for CASSFQGMNTEAFF.

The rearrangement links TRBV4-3 to TRBJ2-1; TRBD2 matches 10 bases. Germline V gene data show CDR1 as LGHNA and CDR2 as YSLEER. The CDR3 runs to 18 residues. The junction had 13 bases not matched to a gene; V was cut back by 0 bases and J by 8 bases. The CDR3 coding sequence is TGCGCCAGCAGCCAAGATCACCCTAGCGGGAGCTGGCTATATGAGCAGTTCTTC. Protein: CASSQDHPSGSWLYEQFF.

The genes are TRBV11-2 and TRBJ1-3; 8 bases align to TRBD1. Per the germline V gene, CDR1 is SGHAT and CDR2 is FQNNGV. The CDR3 runs 16 residues. V was clipped by 3 bases and J by 1 base; unmatched bases: 5. The CDR3 spells CASSLGQAASGNTIYF. As DNA, the CDR3 is TGTGCCAGCAGCTTGGGACAGGCGGCTTCTGGAAACACCATATATTTT.

This chain connects TRBV28 to TRBJ1-5; possible D gene TRBD1, 6 bases. The V and J ends lost 4 bases and 0 bases respectively, with 13 bases between them. Germline V gene sequence: CDR1 MDHEN, CDR2 SYDVKM. This CDR3 is 16 amino acids long. CDR3 bases: TGTGCCAGCAGTTGGGACATTCCTTCTAGCAATCAGCCCCAGCATTTT. Amino acids: CASSWDIPSSNQPQHF.

The V and J genes are TRBV28 and TRBJ2-3; the D gene is possibly TRBD1 (5 bases). There are 13 residues in the CDR3. CDR1 MDHEN and CDR2 SYDVKM come from the germline V gene. V lost 5 bases to trimming and J lost 4 bases, with 10 bases between them. CDR3 coding DNA: TGTGCCAGCAGTCCCCAAGGGGCAGATACGCAGTATTTT. Amino acids: CASSPQGADTQYF.

This clone was seen only once. The rearrangement uses TRBV7-9 and TRBJ2-1, with 9 bases aligning to TRBD2. CDR3 size: 19 residues. CDR1 SEHNR and CDR2 FQNEAQ come from the germline V gene (reference sequence). Trimming removed 5 bases from V and 4 bases from J; junction bases left unmatched: 18. The CDR3 region is CASSPTAGGPELDYNEQFF. The CDR3 DNA reads TGTGCCAGCAGCCCGACGGCGGGAGGGCCAGAACTCGATTACAATGAGCAGTTCTTC.